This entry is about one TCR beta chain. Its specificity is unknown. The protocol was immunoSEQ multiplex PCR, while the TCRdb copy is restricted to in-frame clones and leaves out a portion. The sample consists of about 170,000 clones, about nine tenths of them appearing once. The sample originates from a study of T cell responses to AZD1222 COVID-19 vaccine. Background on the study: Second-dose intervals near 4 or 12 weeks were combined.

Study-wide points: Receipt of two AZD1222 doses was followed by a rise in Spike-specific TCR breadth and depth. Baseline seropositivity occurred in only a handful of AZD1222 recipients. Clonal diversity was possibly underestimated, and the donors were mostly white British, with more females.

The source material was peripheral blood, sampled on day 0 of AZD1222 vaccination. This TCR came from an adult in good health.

The CDR3 bases are TGTGCCACCAGCAGAGCCGGGGGGGGAGAGACCCAGTACTTC. It codes for CATSRAGGGETQYF. The chain is built from TRBV15 and TRBJ2-5, with 8 bases that match TRBD2. The germline V gene encodes CDR1 LNHNV and CDR2 YYDKDF (reference sequence). The trim removed 1 base at V and 4 bases at J, leaving 2 bases unmatched. The CDR3 extends over 14 amino acids. Variable domain in full (rest from reference TRBV15 and TRBJ2-5): DAMVIQNPRYQVTQFGKPVTLSCSQTLNHNVMYWYQQKSSQAPKLLFHYYDKDFNNEADTPDNFQSRRPNTSFCFLDIRSPGLGDTAMYLCATSRAGGGETQYFGPGTRLLVL.